Each of the 26 T cell receptor beta chains below was sequenced from the same sample in a study of T cell responses to AZD1222 COVID-19 vaccine. Sequenced by immunoSEQ multiplex PCR; TCRdb stores in-frame clones only, minus some. The sample holds 90,000 to 150,000 clones, around 82% seen once. Source: peripheral blood, taken on day 0 of AZD1222 vaccination. These TCRs come from an adult in good health.

This chain connects TRBV7-9 to TRBJ2-7; D is possibly TRBD2 (6 bases). The germline V gene has CDR1 SEHNR and CDR2 FQNEAQ (reference sequence). The CDR3 runs to 16 residues. Trimming shortened V by 4 bases and J by 3 bases, and 19 bases separated the two germline ends. CDR3 DNA sequence: TGTGCCAGCAGCTCTTCTGGAACCGGGACTGACTACGAGCAGTACTTC. It codes for CASSSSGTGTDYEQYF.

This clone was observed a few times. CDR3 loop: CATSDPNDPLGSYEQYF. The CDR3 DNA sequence: TGTGCCACCAGTGACCCCAATGACCCCTTGGGCTCCTACGAGCAGTACTTC. The V and J genes are TRBV24-1 and TRBJ2-7, with D uncertain. Germline V lookup: CDR1 KGHDR, CDR2 SFDVKD. The CDR3 has 17 amino acids. Trimming left V 4 bases short and J 0 bases short, with 18 bases between.

This chain connects TRBV3-1 (or the pseudogene TRBV3-2) to TRBJ1-3; tentative D call: TRBD1 (6 bases). The V end lost 1 base, the J end lost 0 bases, and 10 bases lay between the germline ends. The germline CDR1 and CDR2 sequences are LGHDT and YNNKEL (reference sequence). This CDR3 has 16 amino acids. The CDR3, as DNA: TGTGCCAGCAGCCAAGGGGGGCGGGACTCTGGAAACACCATATATTTT. Translation gives CASSQGGRDSGNTIYF.

The chain uses TRBV5-1 and TRBJ2-2; 8 nucleotides align to TRBD1. This CDR3 is 15 amino acids long. Germline V gene sequence: CDR1 SGHRS, CDR2 YFSETQ. J lost 5 bases, V lost 5 bases, and 8 bases had no gene match. CDR3 nucleotides: TGCGCCAGCAGATTGACAGGGGACGGAACCGGGGAGCTGTTTTTT. Encoded protein: CASRLTGDGTGELFF.

The chain combines TRBV4-1 with TRBJ1-3, with D uncertain. Trimming pared 1 base from V and 0 bases from J, leaving 7 bases between. The length of the CDR3 is 15 residues. CDR1 is MGHRA, CDR2 YSYEKL, per germline. The CDR3 DNA reads TGCGCCAGCAGCCAAGTGTGGACCTCTGGAAACACCATATATTTT. Translated, it gives CASSQVWTSGNTIYF.

The chain employs TRBV29-1 and TRBJ1-1; perhaps TRBD1 as D (6 bases). The CDR3 has 14 amino acids. Germline V gene sequence: CDR1 SQVTM, CDR2 ANQGSEA. V was trimmed by 6 bases and J by 2 bases, leaving 16 bases between them. The CDR3 coding sequence is TGCAGCGTCTCAGCCGGGGGCTTTAACACTGAAGCTTTCTTT. Protein sequence: CSVSAGGFNTEAFF.

The chain carries TRBV19 and TRBJ2-1; D is tentatively TRBD1 or TRBD2 (5 bases each). The CDR3 consists of 11 residues. The germline V gene encodes CDR1 LNHDA and CDR2 SQIVND (reference sequence). The V gene lost 3 bases and the J gene lost 9 bases, with 6 bases spanning the gap. CDR3 bases: TGTGCCAGTAGTATGGGGACTGAGCAGTTCTTC. The encoded protein is CASSMGTEQFF.

The rearrangement uses TRBV25-1 and TRBJ1-6, with 8 positions matching TRBD1. The CDR3 extends over 16 amino acids. Looked up from germline, CDR1 is MGHDK and CDR2 is SYGVNS. The V and J ends lost 4 bases and 3 bases, in that order; junction bases with no gene match: 5. CDR3: CASSGGQGHYNSPLHF. The CDR3 nucleotides are TGTGCCAGCAGTGGAGGACAGGGTCACTATAATTCACCCCTCCACTTT. Combining the CDR3 with reference TRBV25-1 and TRBJ1-6 gives the whole variable domain EADIYQTPRYLVIGTGKKITLECSQTMGHDKMYWYQQDPGMELHLIHYSYGVNSTEKGDLSSESTVSRIRTEHFPLTLESARPSHTSQYLCASSGGQGHYNSPLHFGNGTRLTVT.

This rearrangement joins TRBV29-1 to TRBJ2-2, with D unclear. V was shortened by 1 base and J by 3 bases, with 3 bases between the two germline ends. Germline-derived CDR1 and CDR2 are SQVTM and ANQGSEA. This CDR3 contains 12 residues. CDR3 nucleotides: TGCAGCGTTGAAGGTTACACCGGGGAGCTGTTTTTT. The encoded protein is CSVEGYTGELFF.

The chain employs TRBV19 and TRBJ2-5, with 8 bases identical to TRBD2. In germline, CDR1 is LNHDA, CDR2 SQIVND (reference sequence). This CDR3 spans 15 amino acids. The ends lost 4 bases at V and 5 bases at J; junction bases unmatched: 9. CDR3 amino acids: CASSTGGGLRETQYF. The DNA for the CDR3 is TGTGCCAGTAGTACCGGGGGGGGCCTCCGGGAGACCCAGTACTTC.

V is TRBV11-2 and J is TRBJ1-1; D gene ambiguous. The germline V and J ends were trimmed by 3 bases and 8 bases, with 25 bases remaining between them. Germline values: CDR1 SGHAT, CDR2 FQNNGV. The CDR3 contains 17 residues. The CDR3 coding sequence is TGTGCCAGCAGCTTTTGGGTCGTAAAGGATAGCCCTCACGAAGCTTTCTTT. This sequence encodes CASSFWVVKDSPHEAFF.

The J gene is TRBJ2-1, the V gene TRBV5-4; D could derive from TRBD1 or TRBD2 (5 bases each). Trimming stripped 3 bases from V and 7 bases from J, with 23 bases between. This CDR3 contains 17 residues. Germline loops: CDR1 SGHNT, CDR2 YYREEE (reference sequence). Here the CDR3 reads CASSSTRASLSLNEQFF. The DNA for the CDR3 is TGTGCCAGCAGCTCCACCAGGGCTAGCCTGAGTCTGAATGAGCAGTTCTTC.

This rearrangement joins TRBV5-1 to TRBJ2-1; no clear D. V lost 2 bases and J lost 6, with 6 bases in between. This CDR3 spans 12 amino acids. The germline gives CDR1 SGHRS, CDR2 YFSETQ. CDR3 in amino acids: CASSLSGNEQFF. The CDR3 DNA is TGCGCCAGCAGCTTAAGTGGCAATGAGCAGTTCTTC. Full variable domain (rest looked up from reference TRBV5-1 and TRBJ2-1): KAGVTQTPRYLIKTRGQQVTLSCSPISGHRSVSWYQQTPGQGLQFLFEYFSETQRNKGNFPGRFSGRQFSNSRSEMNVSTLELGDSALYLCASSLSGNEQFFGPGTRLTVL.

The rearrangement uses TRBV5-6 and TRBJ2-6; no clear D gene. The germline V gene has CDR1 SGHDT and CDR2 YYEEEE. This CDR3 is 16 amino acids long. Trimming removed 4 bases from V and 0 bases from J, with 11 bases in between. This CDR3 is CASSPPFPSGANVLTF. CDR3 bases: TGTGCCAGCAGCCCCCCCTTTCCCTCTGGGGCCAACGTCCTGACTTTC.

The chain is built from TRBV5-8 and TRBJ2-7; 8 positions match TRBD2. V lost 0 bases to trimming and J lost 7 bases; unmatched junction nucleotides: 18. The germline V gene encodes CDR1 SGHTS and CDR2 YDEGEE. The CDR3 is 18 amino acids. The CDR3 nucleotides are TGTGCCAGCAGCTTGGACCGGGGACTAGTAACCTCCTATGGGGAGCAGTACTTC. Translation gives CASSLDRGLVTSYGEQYF. Supplemented by reference TRBV5-8 and TRBJ2-7, the full variable domain reads EAGVTQSPTHLIKTRGQQATLRCSPISGHTSVYWYQQALGLGLQFLLWYDEGEERNRGNFPPRFSGRQFPNYSSELNVNALELEDSALYLCASSLDRGLVTSYGEQYFGPGTRLTVT.

The rearrangement links TRBV6-2 or TRBV6-3 to TRBJ1-6, with D unclear. Trimming removed 1 base at V and 7 bases at J, with 8 bases between. The CDR3 runs 14 residues. Germline loops: CDR1 MNHEY, CDR2 SVGEGT. The CDR3 DNA reads TGTGCCAGCAGTTACTGGTCCGCGAATTCACCCCTCCACTTT. It translates to CASSYWSANSPLHF.

This rearrangement joins TRBV3-1 (or the pseudogene TRBV3-2) to TRBJ1-4; possible D gene TRBD1, 6 bases. Per the germline V gene, CDR1 is LGHDT and CDR2 is YNNKEL (reference sequence). Trimming pared 2 bases from V and 12 bases from J, leaving 13 bases between. The CDR3 consists of 13 residues. The CDR3 coding sequence is TGTGCCAGCAGCCAACGGCCGAGGGGGGAACTGTTTTTT. Amino acids: CASSQRPRGELFF.

V gene TRBV5-6 combines with J gene TRBJ2-7; D tentatively fits TRBD1 or TRBD2 (6 bases each). The CDR3 runs to 15 residues. V lost 2 bases and J lost 2, with 14 bases in between. Germline values: CDR1 SGHDT, CDR2 YYEEEE. CDR3 coding DNA: TGTGCCAGCAGCTTTTACGGGGGCCGTACCTACGAGCAGTACTTC. Protein sequence: CASSFYGGRTYEQYF.

CDR3 sequence (DNA): TGTGCCAGCAGTTACTCCCGACAGCCCGGGGAGACCCAGTACTTC. It is translated as CASSYSRQPGETQYF. The J gene is TRBJ2-5, the V gene TRBV6-5, with D possibly TRBD1 on 5 matching bases. The CDR3 is 15 residues long. CDR1 and CDR2 (germline): MNHEY, SVGAGI. The V end was cut by 0 bases, the J end by 5 bases, with 13 bases between.

This chain connects TRBV30 to TRBJ1-6, with D possibly being TRBD1 (5 bases). Trimming stripped 4 bases from V and 7 bases from J, with 11 bases between. Germline CDR1 and CDR2: GTSNPN and SVGIG (reference sequence). The CDR3 spans 13 residues. CDR3 sequence: CAWTLRQNSPLHF. In nucleotides, the CDR3 is TGTGCCTGGACACTTCGACAGAATTCACCCCTCCACTTT.

The CDR3 sequence: CASRADRTEPQHF. CDR3 in DNA: TGTGCCAGTAGGGCCGACAGGACGGAGCCCCAGCATTTT. The chain is built from TRBV19 and TRBJ1-5, with a tentative D call TRBD1 (6 bases). Germline V gene lookup returns CDR1 LNHDA and CDR2 SQIVND (reference sequence). Trimming pared 6 bases from V and 8 bases from J, leaving 14 bases between. The CDR3 is 13 amino acids.

The chain uses TRBV5-6 and TRBJ2-2; D is unclear. CDR1 SGHDT and CDR2 YYEEEE come from the germline V gene. This CDR3 is 14 amino acids long. V was trimmed by 4 bases and J by 3 bases, leaving 10 bases between them. This CDR3 is CASSTDGYTGELFF. The CDR3 DNA reads as TGTGCCAGCAGCACTGACGGGTACACCGGGGAGCTGTTTTTT. The full variable domain, rest sourced from reference TRBV5-6 and TRBJ2-2, is DAGVTQSPTHLIKTRGQQVTLRCSPKSGHDTVSWYQQALGQGPQFIFQYYEEEERQRGNFPDRFSGHQFPNYSSELNVNALLLGDSALYLCASSTDGYTGELFFGEGSRLTVL.

This chain joins TRBV7-2 and TRBJ2-3, with D hard to call. The CDR3 has 14 amino acids. Germline assignment: CDR1 SGHTA and CDR2 FQGNSA. V gave up 8 bases and J gave up 1 base, with 13 bases separating them. CDR3 in amino acids: CASGYIVGTDTQYF. The CDR3, as DNA: TGTGCCAGCGGCTACATTGTCGGCACAGATACGCAGTATTTT.

The rearrangement links TRBV5-6 to TRBJ1-2; no firm D call. Germline assignment: CDR1 SGHDT and CDR2 YYEEEE. The CDR3 spans 13 residues. V lost 4 bases, J lost 6 bases, and 13 bases lay in between. The DNA of the CDR3 is TGTGCCAGCAGCCCCGGCGGCTTAAATGGCTACACCTTC. It yields the protein CASSPGGLNGYTF.

The rearrangement joins TRBV12-5 to TRBJ2-1; the match to TRBD2 covers 8 bases. In germline, CDR1 is LGHNT, CDR2 FRNRAP. The CDR3 totals 14 residues. V was pared by 5 bases and J by 3 bases, with 3 bases of the junction left unmatched. The CDR3 protein is CASGPSGSYNEQFF. CDR3 in DNA: TGTGCTAGTGGTCCCAGCGGGAGCTACAATGAGCAGTTCTTC.

The rearrangement links TRBV28 to TRBJ2-4; either TRBD1 or TRBD2 may supply D (5 bases each). CDR1 and CDR2 (germline): MDHEN, SYDVKM. The CDR3 consists of 14 residues. Trimming shortened V by 5 bases and J by 1 base, and 9 bases separated the two germline ends. As DNA, the CDR3 is TGTGCCAGCAGTCTAAGGGACGCCAAAAACATTCAGTACTTC. This encodes CASSLRDAKNIQYF.